This T cell receptor (beta chain) was sequenced in a study of shared clonotypes between healthy human individuals (dated by TCRdb to 2020 to 2021). At the level of the whole study: Three men and two women, aged 18 to 49 years, made up the cohort. For each donor, CD4 naive and CD4 memory were each given three plates, CD8 naive was given two plates, and CD8 memory was given one plate. Different laboratories and diverse techniques were used to prepare libraries and sequence TCR repertoires, to increase sequencing depth and limit assay-specific biases. Blood TCR repertoires of four to six healthy adults were deeply sequenced to estimate repertoire size and the extent of clonotype sharing between individuals. Between about 0.8 and 9.5 billion PBMCs per donor were obtained by leukapheresis.

The research as a whole found: Rarefaction of sorted-subset datasets indicated incomplete sequencing despite the large sequencing depth. Pairwise subsampling led to the expectation that sequencing depth would affect the degree of clonotype sharing among donors. Compared with non-shared clonotypes, the clonotypes found in all four sorted-subset donors had higher generation probabilities. Naive subsets generally had larger estimated clonotype richness than memory subsets did. The genetic and exposure-history diversity represented was limited by the small number of donors. Across a handful of donors, roughly 5% of naive CD4, approximately 3.5% of naive CD8, under 2.5% of memory CD4, and under 0.45% of memory CD8 clonotypes were shared. Only blood was sampled, and tissue TCR repertoires likely differ from those in blood.

Trimming costs V 11 bases and J 4 bases, and their ends lie 24 bases apart. CDR1 and CDR2 were assigned from the germline V gene as ENHRY and SYGVKD. From the cysteine up to the phenylalanine, the CDR3 has a length of 15 residues. Only the CDR3 portion is preserved as DNA: 45 bases, with reading frame beginning at the first base. Healthy HIV-negative adults with no recently reported acute infections or vaccinations were included as donors. Only Caucasian adults living in Nashville, Tennessee, USA were represented among the donors. CD4+ T cells were enriched through magnetic negative selection, after which naive cells were positively selected on CD45RA and the remaining negative fraction served as the memory subset. After blood collection by leukapheresis, PBMCs were isolated using Ficoll-Histopaque density gradient centrifugation and then cryopreserved in the vapor phase of liquid nitrogen. Analytical flow cytometry was used to check the purity and quantity of each magnetically sorted T cell population. Genomic DNA was isolated from each sorted fraction and quantified by UV absorbance on a Nanodrop 2000c.

TCR CDR3 regions were amplified from genomic DNA by multiplex PCR using the deep immunoSEQ assay. Extracted genomic DNA from each cell subset was spread evenly across all wells of several immunoSEQ 96-well plates, with each plate serving as a replicate. Each replicate PCR for sorted subsets received roughly 0.2 ug genomic DNA, equal to about 30,000 T cell genomes. The purified libraries were quantified using a Qubit 3.0 fluorometer, sized with a Bioanalyzer 2100, and then quantified again using the KAPA Library Quantification kit. A separate single-read 150-cycle Illumina NextSeq 550 flow cell was used to sequence each immunoSEQ 96-well plate. In the source study's methods: The immunoSEQ output contained only junctional sequences without quality scores, so filtering could not match that applied to full-length reads. Sequences were annotated with PyIR, a Python wrapper for IgBLAST v1.9, using IMGT germline references to assign V/J genes and CDR3. Reads were filtered out if the reads had weak V/J assignments (E-value above 1e-6), no CDR3, stop codons, out-of-frame junctions, or ambiguous translated residues. V3J clonotypes were defined as sequences sharing the same inferred V gene, J gene, and CDR3 amino acid sequence. The percentage overlap between two repertoires was calculated by dividing the number of shared unique clonotypes by the size of the smaller repertoire. Three approaches were used to assess repertoire richness: RTK rarefaction, the Chao1 estimator, and Recon v2.1 estimates of unobserved clonotypes. OLGA was used to compute generation probabilities for all TCRbeta clonotypes that the gDNA method yielded from a few donors. What TCRdb holds here is the immuneACCESS table cut down to in-frame rearrangements. Part of the clones is not present; checked against another copy, under half of the missing clones reflect an unresolved V gene, and the others are unexplained. The V and J calls and clone size come from that table; D and trimming were worked out from the DNA. The sample table records about 1.1 million clones; roughly 80% of these occur just once. Clones ranked in the top ten supply 0.85% to 1% of the sample.

Concerning this clone itself: Its binding antigen is unknown. No base qualities exist here, and no much larger clone lies one base off it.

The sample consisted of memory CD4+ T cells from PBMCs. The sample's cell subset or site, from its label and the paper: CD45RA-negative fraction. This receptor was taken from a man younger than 35 in good health. Some clones in this sample may be carry-over from other donors' samples. The chain employs TRBV10-3 and TRBJ2-7; TRBD2 is perhaps the D gene, given 6 matching bases. The bases are TGTGCCGTCGGTGCGGGGTGGGGTTCCAATTACGAGCAGTACTTC. This sequence encodes CAVGAGWGSNYEQYF.